These T cell receptor beta chains were read from a single sample in a study of control samples from healthy donors and cancer patients. The repertoire was sequenced with immunoSEQ multiplex PCR; TCRdb's copy has only in-frame clones and lacks some. The table shows 120,000 to 150,000 clones, with more than 90% occurring only once. The specimen was blood. The receptors originated from a young man in good health. The CDR3 runs from the conserved cysteine through the conserved F or W. The D gene is left open where the match is weak. For some rows the clone size is stated as once, few or many, or as a class when expanded; others skip it.

D	J	length	size	V	DNA	CDR3
.	TRBJ1-1	11	.	TRBV2	TGTGCCAGCTCGGTGGACACTGAAGCTTTCTTT	CASSVDTEAFF
.	TRBJ2-5	14	.	TRBV10-1	TGCGCCAGCAGTGAGACCTCCAAAAAAGAGACCCAGTACTTC	CASSETSKKETQYF
.	TRBJ2-2	15	.	TRBV24-1	TGTGCCACCAGTGATTTGTTCGGGGAAGCCGGGGAGCTGTCTTTT	CATSDLFGEAGELSF
TRBD2	TRBJ2-2	17	.	TRBV30	TGTGCCTGGAGTTCCCTGCTGACTAGCGGGAGAACCGGGGAGCTGTTTTTT	CAWSSLLTSGRTGELFF
.	TRBJ1-1	12	.	TRBV27	TGTGCCAGCAGTTTTCAGGGGACTGAAGCTTTCTTT	CASSFQGTEAFF
TRBD1	TRBJ1-4	14	.	TRBV28	TGTGCCAGCAGTCGGGACAGCGCGGCTGAAAAACTGTTTTTT	CASSRDSAAEKLFF
.	TRBJ2-2	14	.	TRBV24-1	TGTGCCACCAGGGGAAATACGAACACCGGGGAGCTGTTTTTT	CATRGNTNTGELFF
.	TRBJ2-5	13	.	TRBV9	TGTGCCAGCAGCGTAGACATCCAAGAGACCCAGTACTTC	CASSVDIQETQYF
.	TRBJ1-1	15	.	TRBV19	TGTGCCAGTAGCCTCCTTTGGGGAGGAAACACTGAAGCTTTCTTT	CASSLLWGGNTEAFF
.	TRBJ1-1	14	.	TRBV6-5	TGTGCCAGCAGAGCGCACGTTTGGGGTGATGAAGCTTTCTTT	CASRAHVWGDEAFF
TRBD1	TRBJ1-2	11	.	TRBV30	TGTGCCTGGGACAGGGTGCATGGCTACACCTTC	CAWDRVHGYTF
TRBD2	TRBJ2-1	15	.	TRBV28	TGTGCCAGCAGCAACCGGGACTACTTCTACAATGAGCAGTTCTTC	CASSNRDYFYNEQFF
TRBD1	TRBJ2-2	14	.	TRBV12-5	TGTGCTAGTGCCCCGACAGGGGGGACCGGGGAGCTGTTTTTT	CASAPTGGTGELFF
TRBD1	TRBJ1-5	15	few	TRBV7-8	TGTGCCAGCAGCAGTGGACAGGGAGGCAATCAGCCCCAGCATTTT	CASSSGQGGNQPQHF
.	TRBJ2-7	19	.	TRBV11-3	TGTGCCAGCAGCACCCGTTTTGAACAGAACGCTTTTAACTCCTACGAGCAGTACTTC	CASSTRFEQNAFNSYEQYF